This record covers a single T cell receptor (beta chain). What antigen it recognizes has not been identified. Within one base of it there is no much larger clone, and no base qualities were kept. This entry belongs to a study of siplizumab effects on memory and regulatory T cells (dated by TCRdb to about 2019). Concerning the study at large: The study examined how the anti-CD2 antibody siplizumab affects alloreactive T-cell subsets in allogeneic mixed lymphocyte reactions built from human PBMCs.

TCRbeta CDR3 sequencing was performed on sorted unstimulated T cells and on proliferating T cells recovered from mixed lymphocyte reactions. Fresh whole blood from over eight HLA-typed healthy donors served as the source for isolating PBMCs. Spanning cysteine to phenylalanine, the CDR3 consists of 14 amino acids. The DNA shown is the 42-base CDR3, in frame from base 1. Library preparation used the immunoSEQ multiplex PCR assay. The deep sequencing platform assayed about 91,000 TCR templates per sample. Genomic DNA extracted from sorted T cells was the material used for TCRbeta CDR3 sequencing. On the study's bioinformatics: The R programming language was used for the clonal analysis of the TCRbeta CDR3 data. Unstimulated samples were compared with post-reaction CFSE-low samples to define alloreactive CD4+ and CD8+ clones. By matching sequences to the repertoires of sorted unstimulated Treg and non-Treg cells, each alloreactive CD4+ clone was assigned a regulatory or non-regulatory origin. This is the immuneACCESS table as TCRdb keeps it, with only in-frame sequences that have V and J called. A part of the clones is gone; compared with another copy, unresolved V genes explain less than half, and the rest is unexplained. The V and J calls and clone size are taken from that table; D and trimming were inferred from the DNA. This sample is represented by some 80,000 clones; approximately 95% of them were singletons. The top ten hold under 20% of the sample.

Overall study outcomes, separate from this receptor: About 80-96% of proliferating CD4+ or CD8+ clones could not be given a naive or memory phenotype. Because sequences at frequencies below about 10^-5 were poorly captured, only a minor fraction of alloreactive clones could be mapped back to unstimulated subsets. Whether proliferating Tregs from siplizumab cultures actually had suppressive function was not functionally confirmed. Unstimulated naive T cells appeared more diverse than memory T cells, and naive cells seemed to contribute substantially to the alloresponse. Siplizumab significantly reduced the cumulative frequency of alloreactive sequences traceable to unstimulated CD4+ memory T cells. Of the alloreactive CD4+ clones that could be mapped, the Treg-derived share averaged about 67% with siplizumab compared with about 27% in control reactions.

Sequenced input: CD8+ T cells sorted from blood. This chain joins TRBV1 to TRBJ2-2; the D call in the table, TRBD1, was not verified against the DNA. TRBV1 is deemed a pseudogene. This TCR derives from a human donor in good health. Read as DNA, the sequence is TGCACCTACTATGGACAGGGAGTCACCGGGGAGCTGTTTTTT. Its product reads: CTYYGQGVTGELFF.